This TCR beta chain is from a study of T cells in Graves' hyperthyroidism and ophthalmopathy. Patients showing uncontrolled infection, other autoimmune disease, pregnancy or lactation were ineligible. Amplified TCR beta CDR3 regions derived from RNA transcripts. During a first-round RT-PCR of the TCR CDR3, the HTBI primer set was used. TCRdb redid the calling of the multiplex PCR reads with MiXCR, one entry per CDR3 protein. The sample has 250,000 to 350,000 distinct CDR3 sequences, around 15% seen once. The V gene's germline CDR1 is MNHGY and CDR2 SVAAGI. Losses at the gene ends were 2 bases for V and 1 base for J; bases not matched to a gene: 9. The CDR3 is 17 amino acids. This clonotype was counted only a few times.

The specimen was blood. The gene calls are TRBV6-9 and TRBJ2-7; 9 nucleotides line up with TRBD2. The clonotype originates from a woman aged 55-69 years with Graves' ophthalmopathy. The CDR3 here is CASSYTREGLLSYEQYF. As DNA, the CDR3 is TGTGCCAGCAGTTATACGCGGGAGGGCCTATTGTCCTACGAGCAGTACTTC.